The present entry profiles one T cell receptor (beta chain) with its context. The CDR3 is 15 residues long. The germline V gene encodes CDR1 MNHEY and CDR2 SVGAGI. The trim removed 6 bases at V and 1 base at J, leaving 3 bases unmatched. The sample belongs to a study of blood T cell repertoires in COVID-19. Study background: The origin of the acute and convalescent COVID-19 samples was the United States, Italy and Spain. T cells, B-cell-depleted T cells, or PBMCs provided the cDNA or gDNA that served as material.

How the authors handled the data: Estimates of nucleated cell counts were drawn from the amplification of reference gene primers. Libraries were prepared by immunoSEQ multiplex PCR; TCRdb keeps only in-frame clonotypes and omits some of them. That table gives V, J and clone size, and the DNA gave D and trimming. The profile shows roughly 52,000 clones, roughly nine tenths of them singletons. This chain links TRBV6-5 with TRBJ1-5; 10 bases agree with TRBD1. Sequenced sample: peripheral blood. The receptor's source is a woman over 75 with acute or convalescent COVID-19. This chain's CDR3 is CASRRTGGSNQPQHF. CDR3 nucleotides: TGTGCCAGCAGGCGGACAGGGGGGAGCAATCAGCCCCAGCATTTT.